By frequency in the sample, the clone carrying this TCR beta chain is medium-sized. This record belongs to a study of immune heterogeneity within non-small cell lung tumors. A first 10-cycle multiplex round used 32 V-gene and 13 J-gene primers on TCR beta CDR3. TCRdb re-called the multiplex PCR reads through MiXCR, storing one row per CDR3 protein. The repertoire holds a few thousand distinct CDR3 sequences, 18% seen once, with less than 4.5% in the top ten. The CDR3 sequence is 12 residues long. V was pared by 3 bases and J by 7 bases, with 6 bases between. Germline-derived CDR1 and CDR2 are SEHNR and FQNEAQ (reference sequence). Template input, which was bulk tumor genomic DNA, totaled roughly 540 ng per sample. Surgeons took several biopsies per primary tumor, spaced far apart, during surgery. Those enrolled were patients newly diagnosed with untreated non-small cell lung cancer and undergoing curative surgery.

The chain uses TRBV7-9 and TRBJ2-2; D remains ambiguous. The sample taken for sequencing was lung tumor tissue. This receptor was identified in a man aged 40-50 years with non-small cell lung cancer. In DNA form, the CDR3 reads TGTGCCAGCAGCTTCTCGGACGGGGAGCTGTTTTTT. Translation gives CASSFSDGELFF.